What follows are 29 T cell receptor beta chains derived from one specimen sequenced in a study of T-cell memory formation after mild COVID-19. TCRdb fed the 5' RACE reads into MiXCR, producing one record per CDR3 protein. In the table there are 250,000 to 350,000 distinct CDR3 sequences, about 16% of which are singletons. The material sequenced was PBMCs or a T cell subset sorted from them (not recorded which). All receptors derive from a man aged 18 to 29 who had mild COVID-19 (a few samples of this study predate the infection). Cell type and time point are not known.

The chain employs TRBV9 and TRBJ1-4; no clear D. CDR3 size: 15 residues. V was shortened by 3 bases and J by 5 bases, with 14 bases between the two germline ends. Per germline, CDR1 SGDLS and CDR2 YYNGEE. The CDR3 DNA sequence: TGTGCCAGCAGCGGGGAGGAGACCGTCAATGAAAAACTGTTTTTT. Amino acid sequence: CASSGEETVNEKLFF.

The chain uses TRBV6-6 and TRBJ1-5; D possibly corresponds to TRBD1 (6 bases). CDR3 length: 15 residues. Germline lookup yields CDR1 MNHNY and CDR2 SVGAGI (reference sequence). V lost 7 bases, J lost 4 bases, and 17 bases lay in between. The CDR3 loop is CASNRMDRINQPQHF. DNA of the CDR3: TGTGCCAGCAACCGCATGGACAGAATAAATCAGCCCCAGCATTTT.

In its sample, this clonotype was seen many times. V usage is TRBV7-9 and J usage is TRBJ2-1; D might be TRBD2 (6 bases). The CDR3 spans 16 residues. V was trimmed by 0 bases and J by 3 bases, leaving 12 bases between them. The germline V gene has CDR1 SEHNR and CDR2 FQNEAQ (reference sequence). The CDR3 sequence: CASSLAGGRNYNEQFF. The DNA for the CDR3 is TGTGCCAGCAGCTTAGCGGGAGGTCGGAACTACAATGAGCAGTTCTTC.

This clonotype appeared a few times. The CDR3 bases are TGTGCCAGCAGAGGAGGGGGTTTGGGGTCCAATGAGCAGTTCTTC. This encodes CASRGGGLGSNEQFF. The chain is built from TRBV2 and TRBJ2-1; D may match TRBD1 or TRBD2 (6 bases each). The CDR3 runs to 15 residues. V was cut by 6 bases and J by 6 bases, with 18 bases left in between. Germline assignment: CDR1 SNHLY and CDR2 FYNNEI. The complete variable domain, with remaining parts taken from reference TRBV2 and TRBJ2-1, reads EPEVTQTPSHQVTQMGQEVILRCVPISNHLYFYWYRQILGQKVEFLVSFYNNEISEKSEIFDDQFSVERPDGSNFTLKIRSTKLEDSAMYFCASRGGGLGSNEQFFGPGTRLTVL.

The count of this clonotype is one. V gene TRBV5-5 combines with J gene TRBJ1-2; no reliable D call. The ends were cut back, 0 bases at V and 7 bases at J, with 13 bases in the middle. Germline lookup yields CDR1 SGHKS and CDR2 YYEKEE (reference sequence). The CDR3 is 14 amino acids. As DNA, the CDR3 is TGTGCCAGCAGCTTGGCTCCCCATCACTCTGGCTACACCTTC. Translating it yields CASSLAPHHSGYTF.

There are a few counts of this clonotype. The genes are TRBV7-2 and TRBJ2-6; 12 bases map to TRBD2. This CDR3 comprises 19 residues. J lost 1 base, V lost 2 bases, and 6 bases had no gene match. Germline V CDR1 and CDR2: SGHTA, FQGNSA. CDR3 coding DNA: TGTGCCAGCAGCTTACGCCTAGCGGGGGGGCTTTCTGGGGCCAACGTCCTGACTTTC. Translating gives CASSLRLAGGLSGANVLTF.

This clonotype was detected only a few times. In DNA form, the CDR3 reads TGTGCCAGCAGCTTACCCCCTCAGGGGCCAGATACGCAGTATTTT. Protein product: CASSLPPQGPDTQYF. V is TRBV7-2 and J is TRBJ2-3; D perhaps matches TRBD1 (6 bases). Germline V gene data show CDR1 as SGHTA and CDR2 as FQGNSA. The V and J ends lost 2 bases and 4 bases respectively, with 13 bases between them. The CDR3 has 15 residues.

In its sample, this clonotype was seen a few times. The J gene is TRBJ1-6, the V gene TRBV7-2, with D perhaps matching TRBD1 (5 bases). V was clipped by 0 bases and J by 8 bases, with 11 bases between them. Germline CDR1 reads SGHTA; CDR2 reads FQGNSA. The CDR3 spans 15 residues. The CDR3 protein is CASSLARVNDSPLHF. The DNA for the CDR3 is TGTGCCAGCAGCTTAGCCAGGGTAAATGATTCACCCCTCCACTTT.

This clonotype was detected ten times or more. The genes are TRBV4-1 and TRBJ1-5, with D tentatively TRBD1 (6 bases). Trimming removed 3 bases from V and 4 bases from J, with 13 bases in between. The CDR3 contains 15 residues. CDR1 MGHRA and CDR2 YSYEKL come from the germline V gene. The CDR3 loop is CASSQGASANQPQHF. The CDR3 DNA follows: TGCGCCAGCAGCCAGGGGGCCAGCGCTAATCAGCCCCAGCATTTT.

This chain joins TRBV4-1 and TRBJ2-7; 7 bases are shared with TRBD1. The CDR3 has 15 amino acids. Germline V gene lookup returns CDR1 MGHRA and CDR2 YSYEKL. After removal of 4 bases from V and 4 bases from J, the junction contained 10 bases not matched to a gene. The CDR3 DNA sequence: TGCGCCAGCAGCCTCGCGACAGGGATCCTTTACGAGCAGTACTTC. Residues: CASSLATGILYEQYF.

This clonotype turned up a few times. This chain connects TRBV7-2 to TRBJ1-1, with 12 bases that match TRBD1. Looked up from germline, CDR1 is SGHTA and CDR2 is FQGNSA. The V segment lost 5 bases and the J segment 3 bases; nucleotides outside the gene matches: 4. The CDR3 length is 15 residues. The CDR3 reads CASSLGQGAYTEAFF. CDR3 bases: TGTGCCAGCAGCCTGGGACAGGGGGCCTACACTGAAGCTTTCTTT.

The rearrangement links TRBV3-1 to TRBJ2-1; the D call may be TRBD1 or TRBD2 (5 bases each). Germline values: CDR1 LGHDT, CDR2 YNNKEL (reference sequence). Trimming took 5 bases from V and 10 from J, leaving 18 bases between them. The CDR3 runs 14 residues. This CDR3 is CASSSSGTGMEQFF. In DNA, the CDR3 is TGTGCCAGCAGCTCGTCCGGGACCGGTATGGAGCAGTTCTTC.

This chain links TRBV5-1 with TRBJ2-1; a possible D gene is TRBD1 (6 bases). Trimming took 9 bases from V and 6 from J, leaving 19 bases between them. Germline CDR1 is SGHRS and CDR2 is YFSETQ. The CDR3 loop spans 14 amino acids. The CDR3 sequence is CANIQGWNLNEQFF. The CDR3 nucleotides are TGCGCCAACATACAGGGCTGGAACCTCAATGAGCAGTTCTTC.

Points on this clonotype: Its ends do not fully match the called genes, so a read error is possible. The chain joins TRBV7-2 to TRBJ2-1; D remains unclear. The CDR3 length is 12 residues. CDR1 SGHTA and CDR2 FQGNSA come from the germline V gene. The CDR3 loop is CASSLALWGIFF. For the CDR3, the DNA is TGTGCCAGCAGCTTAGCCTTATGGGGAATTTTTTTC.

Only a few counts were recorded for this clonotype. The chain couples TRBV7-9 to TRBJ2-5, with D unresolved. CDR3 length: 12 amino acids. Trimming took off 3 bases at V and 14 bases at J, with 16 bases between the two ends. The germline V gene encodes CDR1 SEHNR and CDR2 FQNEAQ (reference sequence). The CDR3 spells CASSFASTALYF. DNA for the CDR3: TGTGCCAGCAGCTTCGCTTCGACGGCGTTATACTTC.

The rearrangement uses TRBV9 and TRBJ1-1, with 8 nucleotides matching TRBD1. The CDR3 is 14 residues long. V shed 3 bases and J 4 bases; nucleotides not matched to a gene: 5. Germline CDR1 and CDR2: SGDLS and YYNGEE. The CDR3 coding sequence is TGTGCCAGCAGCGGACAGGGGAGGGTCACTGAAGCTTTCTTT. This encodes CASSGQGRVTEAFF.

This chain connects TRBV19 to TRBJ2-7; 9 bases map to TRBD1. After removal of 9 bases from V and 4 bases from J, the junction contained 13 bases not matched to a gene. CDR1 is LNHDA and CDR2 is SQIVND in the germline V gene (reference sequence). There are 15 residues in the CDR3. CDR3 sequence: CASRTGTGISYEQYF. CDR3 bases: TGTGCCAGCCGAACCGGGACAGGGATTAGTTACGAGCAGTACTTC.

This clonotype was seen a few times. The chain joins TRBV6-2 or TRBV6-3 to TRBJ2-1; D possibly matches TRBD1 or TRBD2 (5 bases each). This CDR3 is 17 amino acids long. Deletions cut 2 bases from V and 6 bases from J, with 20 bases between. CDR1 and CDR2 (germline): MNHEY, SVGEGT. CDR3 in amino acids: CASSYEIRDLKTNEQFF. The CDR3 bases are TGTGCCAGCAGTTACGAAATTCGGGACCTAAAGACCAATGAGCAGTTCTTC.

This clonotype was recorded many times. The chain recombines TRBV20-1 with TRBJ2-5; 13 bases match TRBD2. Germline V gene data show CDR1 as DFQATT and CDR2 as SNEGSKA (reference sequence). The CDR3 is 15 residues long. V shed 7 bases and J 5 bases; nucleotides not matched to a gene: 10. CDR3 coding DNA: TGCAGTGTCAGCCGACTAGCGGGGGGCCAGGAGACCCAGTACTTC. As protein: CSVSRLAGGQETQYF.

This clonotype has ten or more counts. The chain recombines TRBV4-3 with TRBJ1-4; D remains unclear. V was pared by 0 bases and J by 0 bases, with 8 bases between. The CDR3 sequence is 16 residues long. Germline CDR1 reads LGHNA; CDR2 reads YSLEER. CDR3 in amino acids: CASSQDSGATNEKLFF. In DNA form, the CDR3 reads TGCGCCAGCAGCCAAGACTCCGGAGCAACTAATGAAAAACTGTTTTTT.

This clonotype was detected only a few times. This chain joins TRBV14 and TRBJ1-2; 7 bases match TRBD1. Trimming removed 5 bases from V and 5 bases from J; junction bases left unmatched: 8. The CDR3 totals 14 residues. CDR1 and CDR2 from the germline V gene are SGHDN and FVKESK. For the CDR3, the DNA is TGTGCCAGCAGCTTGGACAGGATATTGTATGGCTACACCTTC. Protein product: CASSLDRILYGYTF.

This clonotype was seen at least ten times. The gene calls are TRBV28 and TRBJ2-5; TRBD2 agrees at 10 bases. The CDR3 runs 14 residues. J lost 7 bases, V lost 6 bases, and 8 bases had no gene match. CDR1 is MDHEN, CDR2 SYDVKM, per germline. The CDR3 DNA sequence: TGTGCCAGCAGCGTAGCGGGGGGTCCCCGGACCCAGTACTTC. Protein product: CASSVAGGPRTQYF.

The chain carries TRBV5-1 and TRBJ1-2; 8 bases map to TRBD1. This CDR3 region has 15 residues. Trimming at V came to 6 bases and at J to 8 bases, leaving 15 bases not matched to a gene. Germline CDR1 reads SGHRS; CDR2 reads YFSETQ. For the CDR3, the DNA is TGCGCCAGCACCCCGTACCAGGGGGCCGAGGGGGGCTACACCTTC. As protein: CASTPYQGAEGGYTF. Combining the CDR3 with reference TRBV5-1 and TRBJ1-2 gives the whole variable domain KAGVTQTPRYLIKTRGQQVTLSCSPISGHRSVSWYQQTPGQGLQFLFEYFSETQRNKGNFPGRFSGRQFSNSRSEMNVSTLELGDSALYLCASTPYQGAEGGYTFGSGTRLTVV.

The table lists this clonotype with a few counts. The CDR3 loop is CASRPGQIQETQYF. CDR3 sequence (DNA): TGTGCCAGCAGACCCGGACAGATCCAAGAGACCCAGTACTTC. The V call is TRBV6-5, the J call TRBJ2-5; tentatively, D is TRBD1 (6 bases). Germline V CDR1 and CDR2: MNHEY, SVGAGI. Trimming stripped 6 bases from V and 1 base from J, with 12 bases between. CDR3 length: 14 amino acids.

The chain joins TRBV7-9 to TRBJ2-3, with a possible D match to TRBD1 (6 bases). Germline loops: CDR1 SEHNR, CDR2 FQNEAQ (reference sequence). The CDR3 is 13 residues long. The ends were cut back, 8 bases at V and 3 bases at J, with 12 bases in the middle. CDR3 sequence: CASLGRGTDTQYF. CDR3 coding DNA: TGTGCCAGCCTAGGCAGGGGTACAGATACGCAGTATTTT.

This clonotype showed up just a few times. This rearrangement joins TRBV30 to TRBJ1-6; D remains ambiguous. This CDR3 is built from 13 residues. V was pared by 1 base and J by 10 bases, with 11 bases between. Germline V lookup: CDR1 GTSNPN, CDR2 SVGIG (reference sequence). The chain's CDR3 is CAWSEGLESPLHF. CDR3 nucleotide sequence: TGTGCCTGGAGTGAGGGTTTAGAATCACCCCTCCACTTT. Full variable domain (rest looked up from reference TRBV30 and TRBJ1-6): SQTIHQWPATLVQPVGSPLSLECTVEGTSNPNLYWYRQAAGRGLQLLFYSVGIGQISSEVPQNLSASRPQDRQFILSSKKLLLSDSGFYLCAWSEGLESPLHFGNGTRLTVT.

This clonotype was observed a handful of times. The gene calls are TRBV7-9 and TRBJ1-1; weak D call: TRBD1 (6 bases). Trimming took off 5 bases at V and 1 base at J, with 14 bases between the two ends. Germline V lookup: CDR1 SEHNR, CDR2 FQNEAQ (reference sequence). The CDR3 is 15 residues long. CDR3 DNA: TGTGCCAGCAGCCTCCTGGGGGCGAGGAACACTGAAGCTTTCTTT. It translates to CASSLLGARNTEAFF.

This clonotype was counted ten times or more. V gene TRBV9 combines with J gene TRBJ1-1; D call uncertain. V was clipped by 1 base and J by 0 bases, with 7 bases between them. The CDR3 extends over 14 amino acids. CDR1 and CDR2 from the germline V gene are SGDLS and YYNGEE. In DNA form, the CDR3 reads TGTGCCAGCAGCGTATCCGGAATGAACACTGAAGCTTTCTTT. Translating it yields CASSVSGMNTEAFF.

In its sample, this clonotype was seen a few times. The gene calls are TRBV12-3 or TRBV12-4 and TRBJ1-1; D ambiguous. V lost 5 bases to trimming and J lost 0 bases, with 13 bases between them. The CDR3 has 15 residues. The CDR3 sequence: CASSISLGLNTEAFF. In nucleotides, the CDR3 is TGTGCCAGCAGTATTTCATTGGGCCTGAACACTGAAGCTTTCTTT.